This passage covers 26 T cell receptor beta chains from one sample sequenced in a study of chemoradiotherapy in HPV16-positive cancers. Sequenced by immunoSEQ multiplex PCR; TCRdb stores in-frame clones only, minus some. The data show roughly 10,000 clones, with about three quarters seen just once and approximately 12% held by the top ten. Here the sequenced sample was tumor tissue, taken from a patient who underwent chemoradiotherapy. These TCRs come from a human donor with HPV-associated anogenital cancer.

The rearrangement links TRBV4-1 to TRBJ2-1; 9 nucleotides agree with TRBD1. The V and J ends lost 6 bases and 5 bases, in that order; junction bases with no gene match: 8. Germline V gene lookup returns CDR1 MGHRA and CDR2 YSYEKL. The CDR3 has 15 amino acids. CDR3 coding DNA: TGCGCCAGCAGTTACACAGGGGGCAAGGACAATGAGCAGTTCTTC. Residues: CASSYTGGKDNEQFF.

The chain links TRBV2 to TRBJ2-2; D ambiguous. The CDR3 runs 14 residues. Trimming took off 5 bases at V and 4 bases at J, with 11 bases between the two ends. Germline assignment: CDR1 SNHLY and CDR2 FYNNEI. CDR3 amino acids: CASSLNVGTGELFF. The CDR3 DNA is TGTGCCAGCAGTTTGAACGTGGGCACCGGGGAGCTGTTTTTT.

V is TRBV2 and J is TRBJ1-4, with D possibly being TRBD1 (6 bases). V dropped 7 bases and J dropped 0 bases, with 9 bases sitting between them. The CDR3 is 14 residues long. Germline loops: CDR1 SNHLY, CDR2 FYNNEI. The CDR3 here is CASIRTATNEKLFF. In DNA form, the CDR3 reads TGTGCCAGCATTCGGACAGCAACTAATGAAAAACTGTTTTTT.

The V and J genes are TRBV11-2 and TRBJ2-7, with 8 bases lining up with TRBD2. This CDR3 spans 17 amino acids. Germline lookup yields CDR1 SGHAT and CDR2 FQNNGV. J lost 2 bases, V lost 1 base, and 10 bases had no gene match. CDR3: CASSLVVSGDGAYEQYF. In DNA form, the CDR3 reads TGTGCCAGCAGCTTAGTTGTTAGCGGGGACGGGGCCTACGAGCAGTACTTC.

This sequence joins TRBV6-1 and TRBJ2-7; D unclear. The CDR3 length is 13 residues. CDR1 and CDR2 (germline): MNHNS, SASEGT. The V gene lost 8 bases and the J gene lost 2 bases, with 13 bases spanning the gap. CDR3 DNA sequence: TGTGCCAGCCGCCACACCTACACCTACGAGCAGTACTTC. Translated, it gives CASRHTYTYEQYF.

There are a few counts of this clone. This chain uses TRBV27 with TRBJ1-2; a weak D match, TRBD1 (6 bases). The CDR3 extends over 16 amino acids. Looked up from germline, CDR1 is MNHEY and CDR2 is SMNVEV (reference sequence). V dropped 8 bases and J dropped 4 bases, with 23 bases sitting between them. CDR3: CASGYSDRRGLYGYTF. The CDR3, as DNA: TGTGCCAGCGGCTACTCCGACAGGAGGGGTCTCTATGGCTACACCTTC.

The chain has TRBV6-5 and TRBJ2-1, with 8 nucleotides matching TRBD1. The CDR3 spans 15 residues. V lost 8 bases to trimming and J lost 7 bases; unmatched junction nucleotides: 13. CDR1 MNHEY and CDR2 SVGAGI come from the germline V gene. Written as DNA, the CDR3 is TGTGCCAGCGTGGCTTCCGGACAGGGAAGGAATGAGCAGTTCTTC. It is translated as CASVASGQGRNEQFF.

The rearrangement links TRBV4-1 to TRBJ1-5; D is unresolved. V gave up 4 bases and J gave up 5 bases, with 9 bases separating them. CDR1 is MGHRA and CDR2 is YSYEKL in the germline V gene. CDR3 size: 13 residues. DNA of the CDR3: TGCGCCAGCAGCCCGATCGAGGATCAGCCCCAGCATTTT. Protein: CASSPIEDQPQHF.

This clone was seen only a few times. The CDR3 sequence is CASSVGRANYGYTF. The CDR3 nucleotides read TGTGCCAGCAGCGTTGGACGGGCAAACTATGGCTACACCTTC. The chain links TRBV9 to TRBJ1-2; D gene uncertain. Germline V gene lookup returns CDR1 SGDLS and CDR2 YYNGEE. The V end was cut by 2 bases, the J end by 2 bases, with 10 bases between. The CDR3 is 14 residues long.

This clone was counted a few times. In nucleotides, the CDR3 is TGTGCCAGCAGCTTCACCCCCGGGACAGCCTATGGCTACACCTTC. Translating gives CASSFTPGTAYGYTF. This chain links TRBV7-2 with TRBJ1-2, with 7 bases lining up with TRBD1. Germline CDR1 SGHTA, CDR2 FQGNSA. V shed 3 bases and J 4 bases; nucleotides not matched to a gene: 8. This CDR3 is built from 15 residues.

The chain couples TRBV7-9 to TRBJ1-1, with TRBD1 identical over 8 bases. The V gene end was trimmed by 8 bases and the J gene end by 6 bases; junction bases not matched to a gene: 14. The CDR3 has 15 residues. Germline assignment: CDR1 SEHNR and CDR2 FQNEAQ (reference sequence). CDR3 DNA sequence: TGTGCCAGCCGGGGGTGGGGCAGGGGGCTCCCTGAAGCTTTCTTT. This codes for CASRGWGRGLPEAFF. Drawing the rest from reference TRBV7-9 and TRBJ1-1, the complete variable domain is DTGVSQNPRHKITKRGQNVTFRCDPISEHNRLYWYRQTLGQGPEFLTYFQNEAQLEKSRLLSDRFSAERPKGSFSTLEIQRTEQGDSAMYLCASRGWGRGLPEAFFGQGTRLTVV.

The chain is built from TRBV5-4 and TRBJ1-2, with 7 bases lining up with TRBD1. The trim removed 3 bases at V and 3 bases at J, leaving 14 bases unmatched. Germline assignment: CDR1 SGHNT and CDR2 YYREEE (reference sequence). This CDR3 spans 17 amino acids. CDR3 sequence (DNA): TGTGCCAGCAGCTGGTCTTCGATAGGGGGCTGGTACTATGGCTACACCTTC. As protein: CASSWSSIGGWYYGYTF.

The chain is built from TRBV18 and TRBJ2-2; weak D call: TRBD1 (7 bases). Deletions cut 2 bases from V and 4 bases from J, with 14 bases between. The CDR3 runs to 16 residues. Germline-derived CDR1 and CDR2 are KGHSH and LQKENI. The CDR3 loop is CASSPWQGGSTGELFF. In nucleotides, the CDR3 is TGTGCCAGCTCACCATGGCAGGGGGGAAGCACCGGGGAGCTGTTTTTT.

A few counts support this clone. This rearrangement joins TRBV14 to TRBJ1-2, with D hard to call. The germline V gene encodes CDR1 SGHDN and CDR2 FVKESK. This CDR3 has 14 amino acids. V was cut by 0 bases and J by 4 bases, with 9 bases left in between. The CDR3 nucleotides read TGTGCCAGCAGCCAAGAAAGGGCCCCCTATGGCTACACCTTC. This sequence encodes CASSQERAPYGYTF.

The chain links TRBV5-1 to TRBJ1-1, with D unclear. The CDR3 sequence is 14 residues long. From germline, CDR1 is SGHRS and CDR2 YFSETQ. Between the trimmed V and J ends, which lost 0 bases and 5 bases, there was a span of 11 bases. The CDR3 here is CASSLESMGTEAFF. The CDR3 DNA reads TGCGCCAGCAGCTTGGAGAGTATGGGGACTGAAGCTTTCTTT.

The chain couples TRBV27 to TRBJ2-5; a possible D gene is TRBD2 (6 bases). V was clipped by 0 bases and J by 11 bases, with 22 bases between them. CDR1 and CDR2 (germline): MNHEY, SMNVEV (reference sequence). The CDR3 runs to 16 residues. CDR3 nucleotide sequence: TGTGCCAGCAGTTTATCTAGTTGGGACTCCTCTCGGGAGCAGTACTTC. Its translation is CASSLSSWDSSREQYF.

V is TRBV29-1 and J is TRBJ1-1, with D tentatively TRBD1 (5 bases). This CDR3 region has 14 residues. The germline gives CDR1 SQVTM, CDR2 ANQGSEA. The V end lost 3 bases, the J end lost 4 bases, and 15 bases lay between the germline ends. CDR3 region: CSVDYSGRSTEAFF. The CDR3 DNA follows: TGCAGCGTTGATTACTCAGGGAGGTCCACTGAAGCTTTCTTT.

The rearrangement uses TRBV6-5 and TRBJ2-7; D call uncertain. The CDR3 totals 14 residues. Germline V gene sequence: CDR1 MNHEY, CDR2 SVGAGI. V was shortened by 2 bases and J by 5 bases, with 13 bases between the two germline ends. This CDR3 is CASSYAQESNEQYF. The CDR3 DNA reads as TGTGCCAGCAGTTACGCGCAGGAATCTAACGAGCAGTACTTC.

This sequence joins TRBV29-1 and TRBJ2-5, with D possibly matching TRBD1 (6 bases). The germline V and J ends were trimmed by 7 bases and 4 bases, with 13 bases remaining between them. This CDR3 is built from 12 residues. Germline V gene lookup returns CDR1 SQVTM and CDR2 ANQGSEA. CDR3 coding DNA: TGCAGCGGGATCAGGGGTTCAGAGACCCAGTACTTC. This sequence encodes CSGIRGSETQYF.

The V gene is TRBV6-1, the J gene TRBJ1-6, with 7 bases identical to TRBD1. Per the germline V gene, CDR1 is MNHNS and CDR2 is SASEGT. CDR3 length: 15 amino acids. V was clipped by 11 bases and J by 2 bases; unmatched bases: 9. The CDR3 loop reads CAGQTGVAYNSPLHF. In DNA form, the CDR3 reads TGTGCCGGCCAAACAGGGGTGGCCTATAATTCACCCCTCCACTTT.

The V and J genes are TRBV28 and TRBJ1-4; D is perhaps TRBD1 (5 bases). Between the trimmed V and J ends, which lost 4 bases and 4 bases, there was a span of 13 bases. The germline V gene has CDR1 MDHEN and CDR2 SYDVKM. This CDR3 has 15 amino acids. CDR3 sequence reads: CASSSPPGDNEKLFF. The CDR3 nucleotides read TGTGCCAGCAGTTCCCCCCCGGGGGATAATGAAAAACTGTTTTTT.

J is TRBJ2-7 and V is TRBV28; TRBD2 agrees at 11 bases. Unmatched junction bases numbered 10, after V lost 5 bases and J lost 4 bases. Germline V gives CDR1 MDHEN, CDR2 SYDVKM. The CDR3 has 16 residues. The CDR3, as DNA: TGTGCCAGCAGTCCGAGTAGCGGGGGGGAGGGGTACGAGCAGTACTTC. Residues: CASSPSSGGEGYEQYF.

The V and J genes are TRBV5-1 and TRBJ2-3, with D possibly being TRBD2 (5 bases). V lost 2 bases and J lost 2, with 9 bases in between. This CDR3 contains 14 residues. Germline CDR1 reads SGHRS; CDR2 reads YFSETQ. The CDR3 sequence: CASSFASNTDTQYF. The CDR3 nucleotides are TGCGCCAGCAGCTTTGCTAGCAACACAGATACGCAGTATTTT.

The chain is built from TRBV11-3 and TRBJ1-1; 8 bases line up with TRBD1. Per the germline V gene, CDR1 is SGHNT and CDR2 is YENEEA. The V and J ends lost 4 bases and 6 bases, in that order; junction bases with no gene match: 4. The CDR3 totals 13 residues. The CDR3 DNA sequence: TGTGCCAGCAGCTCAGGACAGGGTGCTGAAGCTTTCTTT. This translates into CASSSGQGAEAFF.

This chain joins TRBV9 and TRBJ2-3, with 9 positions matching TRBD2. Trimming at V came to 2 bases and at J to 2 bases, leaving 6 bases not matched to a gene. Germline loops: CDR1 SGDLS, CDR2 YYNGEE. CDR3 length equals 16 residues. The CDR3 DNA is TGTGCCAGCAGCGTTGAGAGCGGGGGGTTCACAGATACGCAGTATTTT. It yields the protein CASSVESGGFTDTQYF.

This sequence joins TRBV10-3 and TRBJ2-3, with 7 positions matching TRBD1. The V and J ends lost 2 bases and 4 bases, in that order; junction bases with no gene match: 3. The CDR3 has 14 residues. The germline CDR1 and CDR2 sequences are ENHRY and SYGVKD. The CDR3 sequence is CAISENDRADTQYF. The CDR3 nucleotides read TGTGCCATCAGTGAGAACGACAGGGCAGATACGCAGTATTTT.